This is a list of T cell receptor beta chains from one sample in a study of blood T cell repertoires in COVID-19. TCRdb's table, derived via immunoSEQ multiplex PCR, lists solely in-frame clones and lacks some. This repertoire shows some 150,000 clones, roughly 83% found once; its top ten account for 25% to 30%. The specimen sequenced was peripheral blood. The receptor set was obtained from a woman aged 60-75 years with acute or convalescent COVID-19. Each CDR3 is given with its conserved first and last residue. Each record gives: J gene, clone size, V gene, D gene, CDR3 protein, CDR3 DNA. A D gene is named only where the DNA matches it firmly. Expanded clones get a size class; other rows say once, few or many, or leave the size out.

TRBJ1-3	-	TRBV30	-	CAWSVHVGGNTIYF	TGTGCCTGGAGTGTACATGTGGGCGGAAACACCATATATTTT
TRBJ1-1	-	TRBV5-1	TRBD1	CASSLVGQGANYIMNTEAFF	TGCGCCAGCAGCTTGGTCGGACAGGGGGCGAACTACATCATGAACACTGAAGCTTTCTTT
TRBJ2-1	-	TRBV19	TRBD1	CASSIGGQVYNEQFF	TGTGCCAGTAGTATAGGGGGACAGGTGTACAATGAGCAGTTCTTC
TRBJ2-1	few	TRBV9	-	CASSVRQGNGDEQFF	TGTGCCAGCAGCGTCCGTCAGGGTAATGGGGATGAGCAGTTCTTC
TRBJ2-3	-	TRBV29-1	TRBD2	CSVGDSGGTTDTQYF	TGCAGCGTTGGGGATAGCGGGGGGACCACAGATACGCAGTATTTT
TRBJ1-1	few	TRBV2	TRBD1	CASTDRGPGTEAFF	TGTGCCAGCACCGACAGGGGGCCGGGAACTGAAGCTTTCTTT
TRBJ2-5	once	TRBV11-3	TRBD2	CASSSGLAEETQYF	TGTGCCAGCAGCTCTGGACTAGCAGAGGAGACCCAGTACTTC
TRBJ1-2	-	TRBV30	-	CAWSPYRLYGYTF	TGTGCCTGGAGTCCGTACCGGTTGTATGGCTACACCTTC
TRBJ1-2	few	TRBV30	-	CAWSDLRKNRADGYTF	TGTGCCTGGAGTGACCTGAGGAAGAACAGGGCGGATGGCTACACCTTC
TRBJ1-6	many	TRBV6-5	-	CASADRWSSPLHF	TGTGCCAGCGCAGACAGGTGGAGCTCACCCCTCCACTTT
TRBJ1-5	once	TRBV6-6	-	CASSYGGPRQPQHF	TGTGCCAGCAGTTACGGTGGGCCCCGTCAGCCCCAGCATTTT
TRBJ2-1	-	TRBV5-1	-	CASSTGQNEQFF	TGCGCCAGCAGCACCGGACAGAATGAGCAGTTCTTC
TRBJ1-1	once	TRBV2	TRBD1	CASSELLGGTNTEAFF	TGTGCCAGCAGTGAACTTCTAGGGGGCACAAACACTGAAGCTTTCTTT
TRBJ2-1	-	TRBV11-3	TRBD1	CASSLAQGAYNEQFF	TGTGCCAGCAGCTTAGCACAGGGGGCCTACAATGAGCAGTTCTTC
TRBJ1-6	-	TRBV5-6	-	CASSVQEDSYNSPLHF	TGTGCCAGCAGCGTCCAGGAGGACTCCTATAATTCACCCCTCCACTTT
TRBJ1-1	-	TRBV7-9	-	CASSSHRESTEAFF	TGTGCCAGCAGCTCCCATAGGGAGAGCACTGAAGCTTTCTTT